Below are 21 T cell receptor beta chains sequenced from a single sample in a study of post-analysis software for immune sequencing data. Study-wide findings and caveats: Relative to controls, patients had 4 or 5 TRBV segments at higher frequency, with TRBV5-6, TRBV5-1 and TRBV20-1 among these.

TCR beta libraries were prepared from cDNA with unique molecular identifiers. TCRdb recomputed calls from the PCR reads with MiXCR, one row per CDR3 protein. The sample includes roughly 600,000 distinct CDR3 sequences, roughly two fifths of them seen just once. These receptors' targets are unknown. What was sequenced was blood. These receptor sequences come from a girl aged 10 to 17 with multiple sclerosis.

The chain uses TRBV2 and TRBJ2-7, with TRBD2 matching over 7 bases. Germline V lookup: CDR1 SNHLY, CDR2 FYNNEI. The CDR3 contains 13 residues. The ends lost 11 bases at V and 6 bases at J; junction bases unmatched: 13. The CDR3, as DNA: TGTGCCGGGAGGGAGAGAGTAAGCCGCGAGCAGTACTTC. It is translated as CAGRERVSREQYF.

This chain connects TRBV7-3 to TRBJ1-2; no clear D gene. The germline V gene has CDR1 SGHTA and CDR2 FQGTGA. This CDR3 contains 16 residues. Trimming took 0 bases from V and 3 from J, leaving 14 bases between them. CDR3 in amino acids: CASSLTLGGRDYGYTF. The CDR3 nucleotides read TGTGCCAGCAGCTTAACGTTAGGAGGGCGCGACTATGGCTACACCTTC.

This chain links TRBV7-9 with TRBJ2-3, with D unresolved. The germline V gene has CDR1 SEHNR and CDR2 FQNEAQ (reference sequence). This CDR3 region has 16 residues. The ends were cut back, 4 bases at V and 0 bases at J, with 14 bases in the middle. The CDR3 loop reads CASSYAAASSTDTQYF. CDR3 sequence (DNA): TGTGCCAGCAGCTACGCAGCTGCGTCTAGCACAGATACGCAGTATTTT.

The chain has TRBV7-9 and TRBJ2-3; possibly TRBD2 for D (6 bases). The germline gives CDR1 SEHNR, CDR2 FQNEAQ (reference sequence). This CDR3 has 15 residues. Deletions cut 4 bases from V and 1 base from J, with 12 bases between. CDR3 sequence reads: CASSWDSQGTDTQYF. CDR3 nucleotides: TGTGCCAGCAGCTGGGACTCCCAGGGCACAGATACGCAGTATTTT.

This clonotype came up a few times. This rearrangement joins TRBV6-6 to TRBJ1-1, with D maybe TRBD1 (5 bases). Trimming took 2 bases from V and 4 from J, leaving 8 bases between them. Germline values: CDR1 MNHNY, CDR2 SVGAGI (reference sequence). The CDR3 is 13 residues long. The CDR3 loop is CASSYGGSTEAFF. The CDR3, as DNA: TGTGCCAGCAGTTACGGGGGGTCCACTGAAGCTTTCTTT.

This clonotype was seen more than once but under ten times. This CDR3 reads CSARDGKGTSGRAPNEQFF. CDR3 sequence (DNA): TGCAGTGCTAGAGATGGAAAAGGGACTAGCGGGAGGGCCCCTAATGAGCAGTTCTTC. V gene TRBV20-1 combines with J gene TRBJ2-1; 16 nucleotides match TRBD2. The CDR3 has 19 amino acids. In germline, CDR1 is DFQATT, CDR2 SNEGSKA (reference sequence). J lost 7 bases, V lost 0 bases, and 12 bases had no gene match.

V usage is TRBV13 and J usage is TRBJ2-5, with 11 bases aligning to TRBD2. CDR1 is PRHDT and CDR2 is FYEKMQ in the germline V gene (reference sequence). The J segment lost 1 base and the V segment lost 5 bases, leaving 3 bases of the junction unmatched. The CDR3 is 15 residues long. The CDR3 nucleotides read TGTGCCAGCAGCCAAACTAGCGGGAGCCAAGAGACCCAGTACTTC. This sequence encodes CASSQTSGSQETQYF.

As concerns this clonotype: One junction end disagrees with the germline gene, perhaps due to a read error. The gene calls are TRBV3-1 and TRBJ2-1, with D hard to call. Germline lookup yields CDR1 LGHDT and CDR2 YNNKEL (reference sequence). The CDR3 extends over 14 amino acids. CDR3 in amino acids: CASSQFAPYNEQFF. The CDR3 DNA reads as TGTGCCAGCAGCCAATTCGCGCCCTACAACGAGCAGTTCTTC.

The V gene is TRBV4-1, the J gene TRBJ2-7, with D possibly being TRBD2 (6 bases). Germline CDR1 reads MGHRA; CDR2 reads YSYEKL. Trimming left V 3 bases short and J 3 bases short, with 15 bases between. CDR3 length: 15 amino acids. This chain's CDR3 is CASSHGRGPHYEQYF. The CDR3 DNA is TGCGCCAGCAGCCACGGGCGGGGCCCCCACTACGAGCAGTACTTC.

The CDR3 DNA reads TGTGCCAGTCCAATAAGCCGACCAGGACTAGCGGGGGGGCCTGGGGCCAACGTCCTGACTTTC. Amino acids: CASPISRPGLAGGPGANVLTF. The V gene is TRBV11-2, the J gene TRBJ2-6; 15 nucleotides match TRBD2. Germline V gene sequence: CDR1 SGHAT, CDR2 FQNNGV. This CDR3 is built from 21 residues. V was clipped by 9 bases and J by 2 bases; unmatched bases: 17.

The V call is TRBV27, the J call TRBJ2-1; 11 nucleotides line up with TRBD2. The CDR3 spans 16 residues. Germline CDR1 is MNHEY and CDR2 is SMNVEV (reference sequence). The V segment lost 4 bases and the J segment 10 bases; nucleotides outside the gene matches: 12. The CDR3 here is CASSSFRTSGPLEQFF. The CDR3 DNA sequence: TGTGCCAGCAGTTCGTTTAGGACTAGCGGGCCCTTAGAGCAGTTCTTC.

V and J are TRBV3-1 and TRBJ2-7; D is possibly TRBD2 (6 bases). The DNA end lines up better with TRBJ2-5; the J call may be wrong. CDR1 is LGHDT, CDR2 YNNKEL, per germline (reference sequence). This CDR3 has 16 amino acids. The CDR3 sequence: CASSQEGGRHRETQYF. For the CDR3, the DNA is TGTGCCAGCAGCCAAGAGGGGGGACGACATCGGGAGACCCAGTACTTC.

The chain is built from TRBV5-1 and TRBJ2-5, with D possibly being TRBD1 (5 bases). The germline V gene has CDR1 SGHRS and CDR2 YFSETQ. V was shortened by 0 bases and J by 5 bases, with 11 bases between the two germline ends. The length of the CDR3 is 14 residues. CDR3 nucleotides: TGCGCCAGCAGCTTGGTAACAGGAAGGGAGACCCAGTACTTC. This encodes CASSLVTGRETQYF.

The rearrangement joins TRBV2 to TRBJ2-1; the match to TRBD2 covers 15 bases. V trimming: 6 bases; J trimming: 5 bases; junction bases outside the gene matches: 2. The length of the CDR3 is 15 residues. Looked up from germline, CDR1 is SNHLY and CDR2 is FYNNEI. CDR3 sequence: CASSGTSGGHNEQFF. The CDR3 DNA reads as TGTGCCAGCAGCGGGACTAGCGGGGGGCACAATGAGCAGTTCTTC.

The chain uses TRBV18 and TRBJ1-5; D not resolved. The germline gives CDR1 KGHSH, CDR2 LQKENI. CDR3 length: 14 residues. V lost 2 bases, J lost 2 bases, and 7 bases lay in between. CDR3 region: CASSPYGRNQPQHF. The CDR3 coding sequence is TGTGCCAGCTCACCATACGGTCGCAATCAGCCCCAGCATTTT.

V gene TRBV27 combines with J gene TRBJ2-3; the D gene is possibly TRBD2 (6 bases). Trimming left V 6 bases short and J 4 bases short, with 17 bases between. CDR1 and CDR2 (germline): MNHEY, SMNVEV (reference sequence). This CDR3 region has 15 residues. The CDR3 coding sequence is TGTGCCAGCAGCCTCATAGCAGCGGGTCCAGATACGCAGTATTTT. Translating gives CASSLIAAGPDTQYF.

This clonotype was counted between two and nine times. This chain connects TRBV27 to TRBJ2-7; 7 bases match TRBD2. There are 15 residues in the CDR3. In germline, CDR1 is MNHEY, CDR2 SMNVEV (reference sequence). J was trimmed by 2 bases and V by 3 bases; bases with no gene match: 7. The CDR3 DNA is TGTGCCAGCAGTTTCCTGACTAGCAGCCCCTACGAGCAGTACTTC. It translates to CASSFLTSSPYEQYF.

This clonotype showed up just a few times. V and J are TRBV7-9 and TRBJ2-1; D might be TRBD1 (5 bases). The CDR3 is 15 amino acids. The V end lost 5 bases, the J end lost 10 bases, and 21 bases lay between the germline ends. Looked up from germline, CDR1 is SEHNR and CDR2 is FQNEAQ (reference sequence). As DNA, the CDR3 is TGTGCCAGCAGCCGCGGACACAAGGGGAAGGCCGAGCAGTTCTTC. It specifies CASSRGHKGKAEQFF. Filled out from reference TRBV7-9 and TRBJ2-1, the complete variable domain reads DTGVSQNPRHKITKRGQNVTFRCDPISEHNRLYWYRQTLGQGPEFLTYFQNEAQLEKSRLLSDRFSAERPKGSFSTLEIQRTEQGDSAMYLCASSRGHKGKAEQFFGPGTRLTVL.

The chain links TRBV24-1 to TRBJ2-1, with TRBD1 matching 11 bases. Germline V gene lookup returns CDR1 KGHDR and CDR2 SFDVKD. The CDR3 contains 12 residues. V shed 9 bases, J shed 8 bases, and the junction held 2 bases outside the gene matches. CDR3 sequence reads: CATGTGGHEQFF. The CDR3 coding sequence is TGTGCCACCGGGACAGGGGGACATGAGCAGTTCTTC.

The V call is TRBV7-8, the J call TRBJ1-1; D is possibly TRBD1 (6 bases). There are 15 residues in the CDR3. Germline assignment: CDR1 SGHVS and CDR2 FQNEAQ. V was clipped by 5 bases and J by 1 base, with 14 bases between them. This CDR3 is CASSNWDTPNTEAFF. In DNA form, the CDR3 reads TGTGCCAGCAGCAATTGGGACACTCCGAACACTGAAGCTTTCTTT.

This rearrangement joins TRBV5-1 to TRBJ2-7; D call uncertain. Germline lookup yields CDR1 SGHRS and CDR2 YFSETQ. The CDR3 loop spans 14 amino acids. Trimming pared 0 bases from V and 5 bases from J, leaving 12 bases between. CDR3 sequence (DNA): TGCGCCAGCAGCTTGGCCTGGCCCTTCAACGAGCAGTACTTC. It yields the protein CASSLAWPFNEQYF.